The next 16 T cell receptor beta chains were all read from a single sample in a study of CD4+ T cells in melanoma. Libraries were prepared by immunoSEQ multiplex PCR; TCRdb keeps only in-frame clonotypes and omits some of them. Seen here are more than 110,000 clones, over 90% observed once, and the top ten hold about 1.6%. All receptors derive from a human donor with melanoma.

This rearrangement joins TRBV5-1 to TRBJ1-1; D remains ambiguous. The CDR3 runs 14 residues. The V end was cut by 4 bases, the J end by 1 base, with 11 bases between. The germline V gene encodes CDR1 SGHRS and CDR2 YFSETQ. CDR3 amino acids: CASSAGGSNTEAFF. CDR3 DNA sequence: TGCGCCAGCAGCGCCGGAGGGTCGAACACTGAAGCTTTCTTT.

The rearrangement links TRBV27 to TRBJ2-1, with D perhaps matching TRBD1 (5 bases). Trimming removed 4 bases from V and 9 bases from J, with 13 bases in between. Germline V lookup: CDR1 MNHEY, CDR2 SMNVEV (reference sequence). The CDR3 has 13 residues. The CDR3 coding sequence is TGTGCCAGCAGTTCCACAGGAAGGGGTGAGCAGTTCTTC. Protein: CASSSTGRGEQFF.

The V gene is TRBV25-1, the J gene TRBJ2-1; 7 bases fit TRBD2. From germline, CDR1 is MGHDK and CDR2 SYGVNS. The V and J ends lost 3 bases and 0 bases, in that order; junction bases with no gene match: 8. The CDR3 covers 17 residues. The DNA of the CDR3 is TGTGCCAGCAGTGAGGGGGGGGGAATCCCCTCCTACAATGAGCAGTTCTTC. Translating it yields CASSEGGGIPSYNEQFF.

V usage is TRBV5-1 and J usage is TRBJ1-2, with D tentatively TRBD1 (6 bases). The V end lost 0 bases, the J end lost 2 bases, and 11 bases lay between the germline ends. In germline, CDR1 is SGHRS, CDR2 YFSETQ. This CDR3 spans 15 amino acids. For the CDR3, the DNA is TGCGCCAGCAGCTTGGTTGGGGGCGCGAACTATGGCTACACCTTC. The encoded protein is CASSLVGGANYGYTF.

V usage is TRBV5-1 and J usage is TRBJ1-6; D not resolved. CDR3 length: 15 amino acids. The germline CDR1 and CDR2 sequences are SGHRS and YFSETQ. V dropped 7 bases and J dropped 9 bases, with 20 bases sitting between them. CDR3 region: CASLLGPIIGSPLHF. CDR3 DNA: TGCGCCAGCCTGCTTGGACCTATCATAGGTTCACCCCTCCACTTT.

This rearrangement joins TRBV20-1 to TRBJ2-1; D not resolved. The CDR3 sequence is 11 residues long. V lost 6 bases, J lost 10 bases, and 13 bases lay in between. Germline V CDR1 and CDR2: DFQATT, SNEGSKA (reference sequence). This chain's CDR3 is CSATLPPEQFF. In DNA form, the CDR3 reads TGCAGTGCCACCCTTCCCCCCGAGCAGTTCTTC.

This chain links TRBV7-8 with TRBJ2-7; TRBD1 aligns across 10 bases. CDR3 length: 15 residues. Germline lookup yields CDR1 SGHVS and CDR2 FQNEAQ. The ends lost 0 bases at V and 2 bases at J; junction bases unmatched: 1. CDR3 loop: CASSLAGQGTYEQYF. For the CDR3, the DNA is TGTGCCAGCAGCTTAGCGGGACAGGGGACCTACGAGCAGTACTTC.

V is TRBV6-1 and J is TRBJ2-2; TRBD2 aligns across 7 bases. V dropped 6 bases and J dropped 6; count of bases not matched to a gene: 4. This CDR3 spans 13 amino acids. In germline, CDR1 is MNHNS, CDR2 SASEGT. CDR3 DNA sequence: TGTGCCAGCAGACAAACTAGCGCCGGGGAGCTGTTTTTT. It yields the protein CASRQTSAGELFF.

The rearrangement uses TRBV6-5 and TRBJ2-7, with a possible D match to TRBD1 (6 bases). In germline, CDR1 is MNHEY, CDR2 SVGAGI. V lost 3 bases and J 2 bases, leaving 14 bases between the germline ends. The CDR3 runs to 15 residues. CDR3 protein: CASSYYRKGAYEQYF. The CDR3 DNA sequence: TGTGCCAGCAGTTATTATCGAAAGGGGGCCTACGAGCAGTACTTC.

The V and J genes are TRBV5-1 and TRBJ2-3; D gene uncertain. Trimming took off 3 bases at V and 3 bases at J, with 11 bases between the two ends. The CDR3 length is 14 residues. Germline V gene data show CDR1 as SGHRS and CDR2 as YFSETQ. The CDR3, as DNA: TGCGCCAGCAGCTCTTTTACGAGAACAGATACGCAGTATTTT. It codes for CASSSFTRTDTQYF.

The chain recombines TRBV2 with TRBJ2-3; no definite D call. The CDR3 extends over 11 amino acids. Germline values: CDR1 SNHLY, CDR2 FYNNEI. Between the trimmed V and J ends, which lost 3 bases and 7 bases, there was a span of 5 bases. The CDR3 here is CASSESNTQYF. CDR3 DNA: TGTGCCAGCAGTGAGTCAAATACGCAGTATTTT.

The chain recombines TRBV15 with TRBJ1-3; no clear D gene. In germline, CDR1 is LNHNV, CDR2 YYDKDF (reference sequence). Trimming pared 0 bases from V and 0 bases from J, leaving 12 bases between. This CDR3 region has 17 residues. CDR3 in DNA: TGTGCCACCAGCAGAGATTCGAGGGCCTACTCTGGAAACACCATATATTTT. Amino acids: CATSRDSRAYSGNTIYF.

As regards this clone: One end of the junction does not line up with germline, which may come from a read error. V is TRBV7-3 and J is TRBJ2-3; a possible D gene is TRBD2 (6 bases). The CDR3 loop spans 16 amino acids. The germline gives CDR1 SGHTA, CDR2 FQGTGA. Written as DNA, the CDR3 is TGTGCCAGCAGCGGGGGGACCCGGGACGGCACAAATACGCAGTATTTT. Its protein product is CASSGGTRDGTNTQYF.

This sequence joins TRBV5-6 and TRBJ1-1; 10 bases align to TRBD1. After removal of 2 bases from V and 1 base from J, the junction contained 2 bases not matched to a gene. Germline assignment: CDR1 SGHDT and CDR2 YYEEEE. CDR3 size: 15 residues. CDR3 nucleotide sequence: TGTGCCAGCAGCTTCCGGGACAGGGGGAACACTGAAGCTTTCTTT. Translated, it gives CASSFRDRGNTEAFF.

V and J are TRBV5-1 and TRBJ1-1; no clear D. Germline CDR1 and CDR2: SGHRS and YFSETQ. V lost 0 bases, J lost 5 bases, and 11 bases lay in between. This CDR3 spans 14 amino acids. The CDR3 sequence is CASSLEGRGTEAFF. CDR3 coding DNA: TGCGCCAGCAGCTTGGAAGGGAGAGGGACTGAAGCTTTCTTT.

The chain joins TRBV27 to TRBJ1-6; the D is unclear. This CDR3 contains 16 residues. V was shortened by 4 bases and J by 6 bases, with 16 bases between the two germline ends. Per the germline V gene, CDR1 is MNHEY and CDR2 is SMNVEV (reference sequence). DNA for the CDR3: TGTGCCAGCAGTTCGGAGGAGGGCCTGACTAATTCACCCCTCCACTTT. Its translation is CASSSEEGLTNSPLHF.